The 28 T cell receptor beta chains presented below share a single source sample, sequenced in a study of beta chain features in type 1 diabetes. Reverse transcribing all isolated RNA meant expressed TCRB transcripts were sequenced. Measured with immunoSEQ multiplex PCR; TCRdb has only the in-frame clones, and not every one. This sample yields 860,000 or so clones, of which 17% are seen a single time; around 0.02% belongs to the top ten. The specimen sequenced was naive CD4+ T cells from blood. Every receptor here comes from a woman aged 18-29 years in good health.

This rearrangement joins TRBV6-1 to TRBJ2-1; tentatively, D is TRBD2 (5 bases). CDR3 length: 12 amino acids. Germline V gene lookup returns CDR1 MNHNS and CDR2 SASEGT. V was cut by 7 bases and J by 3 bases, with 7 bases left in between. The CDR3 protein is CASNRDYNEQFF. CDR3 sequence (DNA): TGTGCCAGCAATCGGGACTACAATGAGCAGTTCTTC.

This clone was detected only a few times. The chain uses TRBV7-2 and TRBJ2-7, with D tentatively TRBD2 (5 bases). CDR1 is SGHTA, CDR2 FQGNSA, per germline. The CDR3 sequence is 18 residues long. Trimming took 2 bases from V and 2 from J, leaving 22 bases between them. The CDR3 sequence: CASSLSPRASWATYEQYF. The CDR3 bases are TGTGCCAGCAGCTTATCGCCCCGGGCTAGCTGGGCCACCTACGAGCAGTACTTC. The full variable domain, with the rest looked up from reference TRBV7-2 and TRBJ2-7, is GAGVSQSPSNKVTEKGKDVELRCDPISGHTALYWYRQSLGQGLEFLIYFQGNSAPDKSGLPSDRFSAERTGGSVSTLTIQRTQQEDSAVYLCASSLSPRASWATYEQYFGPGTRLTVT.

This clone was found a few times. V usage is TRBV9 and J usage is TRBJ2-1, with D unresolved. From germline, CDR1 is SGDLS and CDR2 YYNGEE. The CDR3 contains 13 residues. The V gene lost 4 bases and the J gene lost 2 bases, with 7 bases spanning the gap. The CDR3 DNA is TGTGCCAGCAGCACCATGACCTACAATGAGCAGTTCTTC. It codes for CASSTMTYNEQFF.

This clone was found a few times. The rearrangement joins TRBV4-3 to TRBJ2-3, with 9 bases that match TRBD2. This CDR3 region has 16 residues. Germline CDR1 and CDR2: LGHNA and YSLEER. V dropped 0 bases and J dropped 6; count of bases not matched to a gene: 7. CDR3 DNA sequence: TGCGCCAGCAGCCAAGAAGTAGCGGGAGACTACGATACGCAGTATTTT. This gives the protein CASSQEVAGDYDTQYF.

This clone has a handful of counts. The chain uses TRBV5-1 and TRBJ2-7, with 9 bases matching TRBD1. CDR1 is SGHRS, CDR2 YFSETQ, per germline. The junction had 8 bases not matched to a gene; V was cut back by 4 bases and J by 6 bases. The CDR3 covers 14 residues. The CDR3, as DNA: TGCGCCAGCAGCACTCCCGGGACAGGGAGCGAGCAGTACTTC. This translates into CASSTPGTGSEQYF.

This rearrangement joins TRBV4-3 to TRBJ2-7; TRBD1 matches 8 bases. The junction had 5 bases not matched to a gene; V was cut back by 4 bases and J by 6 bases. The CDR3 covers 13 residues. The germline CDR1 and CDR2 sequences are LGHNA and YSLEER. CDR3 sequence reads: CASSPRTGREQYF. The CDR3 coding sequence is TGCGCCAGCAGCCCTCGGACAGGGCGCGAGCAGTACTTC.

V gene TRBV29-1 combines with J gene TRBJ2-7, with a weak D call TRBD1 (6 bases). This CDR3 is built from 12 residues. Looked up from germline, CDR1 is SQVTM and CDR2 is ANQGSEA. Trimming removed 6 bases from V and 5 bases from J, with 14 bases in between. The CDR3 here is CSVVRDTDEQYF. CDR3 coding DNA: TGCAGCGTGGTCCGGGACACCGACGAGCAGTACTTC.

This chain connects TRBV6-6 to TRBJ1-5, with no clear D. V shed 8 bases and J shed 4 bases, with 15 bases lying between them. The CDR3 totals 14 residues. CDR1 and CDR2 (germline): MNHNY, SVGAGI (reference sequence). The CDR3 reads CASGEGMLNQPQHF. In DNA form, the CDR3 reads TGTGCCAGCGGGGAAGGGATGCTAAATCAGCCCCAGCATTTT.

As for this clone: The identical CDR3 is also encoded by other nucleotide sequences in the sample. The CDR3 sequence: CASRTSNAYEQYF. CDR3 nucleotides: TGTGCCAGCAGGACTAGCAACGCCTACGAGCAGTACTTC. The V call is TRBV28, the J call TRBJ2-7; 7 bases line up with TRBD2. Losses at the gene ends were 6 bases for V and 2 bases for J; bases not matched to a gene: 4. There are 13 residues in the CDR3. CDR1 is MDHEN and CDR2 is SYDVKM in the germline V gene. Variable domain in full (rest from reference TRBV28 and TRBJ2-7): DVKVTQSSRYLVKRTGEKVFLECVQDMDHENMFWYRQDPGLGLRLIYFSYDVKMKEKGDIPEGYSVSREKKERFSLILESASTNQTSMYLCASRTSNAYEQYFGPGTRLTVT.

This clone has more than one count but fewer than ten. The rearrangement links TRBV7-3 to TRBJ2-1, with 9 bases that match TRBD2. With V trimmed by 6 bases and J by 4 bases, 7 bases remained unmatched. Germline CDR1 is SGHTA and CDR2 is FQGTGA. The CDR3 loop spans 15 amino acids. DNA for the CDR3: TGTGCCAGCAGTATGAGCGGGAGGACATACAATGAGCAGTTCTTC. Encoded protein: CASSMSGRTYNEQFF.

The CDR3 DNA reads TGTGCCAGCAGCGGACAGGTTGGATCCGGGGAGCTGTTTTTT. This sequence encodes CASSGQVGSGELFF. The chain links TRBV9 to TRBJ2-2, with D tentatively TRBD1 (6 bases). Trimming took off 3 bases at V and 6 bases at J, with 12 bases between the two ends. This CDR3 region has 14 residues. Germline loops: CDR1 SGDLS, CDR2 YYNGEE.

This clone came up a few times. The V call is TRBV2, the J call TRBJ2-7, with 10 bases matching TRBD1. J gave up 1 base and V 7 bases, and 4 bases lay outside the gene matches. This CDR3 has 14 residues. From germline, CDR1 is SNHLY and CDR2 FYNNEI. The CDR3 DNA reads as TGTGCCAGCAAAGGGACAGGGGTTTCCTACGAGCAGTACTTC. Translated: CASKGTGVSYEQYF.

The rearrangement joins TRBV5-5 to TRBJ1-1; D is uncertain. This CDR3 has 14 residues. Germline loops: CDR1 SGHKS, CDR2 YYEKEE (reference sequence). V was cut by 3 bases and J by 0 bases, with 9 bases left in between. CDR3 sequence: CASSSLLMNTEAFF. Written as DNA, the CDR3 is TGTGCCAGCAGCTCACTGCTGATGAACACTGAAGCTTTCTTT.

This clone was picked up a small number of times. V gene TRBV2 combines with J gene TRBJ2-1; 11 positions match TRBD2. The CDR3 covers 16 residues. After removal of 7 bases from V and 4 bases from J, the junction contained 9 bases not matched to a gene. The germline V gene has CDR1 SNHLY and CDR2 FYNNEI. This CDR3 is CASKRLAGQIYNEQFF. The CDR3 region has the DNA TGTGCCAGCAAGCGACTAGCGGGACAGATATACAATGAGCAGTTCTTC.

This clone was seen only a few times. This chain joins TRBV21-1 and TRBJ2-5; TRBD1, the table's D call, was not compared with the DNA. TRBV21-1 is assigned pseudogene status. CDR3 length: 12 residues. The CDR3 spells CASRDTSETQYF. The CDR3 bases are TGTGCCAGCAGAGACACTTCAGAGACCCAGTACTTC.

V usage is TRBV5-1 and J usage is TRBJ2-7, with 9 bases matching TRBD2. V was clipped by 2 bases and J by 6 bases; unmatched bases: 9. Germline V lookup: CDR1 SGHRS, CDR2 YFSETQ. This CDR3 spans 15 amino acids. CDR3 nucleotides: TGCGCCAGCAGCTTAGGGAGCGGGAGGCCGGGCGAGCAGTACTTC. Encoded protein: CASSLGSGRPGEQYF. Based on the CDR3 plus reference TRBV5-1 and TRBJ2-7, the full variable domain is KAGVTQTPRYLIKTRGQQVTLSCSPISGHRSVSWYQQTPGQGLQFLFEYFSETQRNKGNFPGRFSGRQFSNSRSEMNVSTLELGDSALYLCASSLGSGRPGEQYFGPGTRLTVT.

The J gene is TRBJ2-3, the V gene TRBV14; no clear D gene. CDR3 size: 16 residues. Trimming removed 4 bases at V and 2 bases at J, with 16 bases between. In germline, CDR1 is SGHDN, CDR2 FVKESK. The DNA of the CDR3 is TGTGCCAGCAGCCCCTTGGCACGGCGGAACACAGATACGCAGTATTTT. Translating it yields CASSPLARRNTDTQYF.

This clone was found a few times. The V and J genes are TRBV10-3 and TRBJ1-1; D is unresolved. The CDR3 sequence is 13 residues long. In germline, CDR1 is ENHRY, CDR2 SYGVKD. The V gene lost 10 bases and the J gene lost 2 bases, with 14 bases spanning the gap. CDR3 sequence reads: CASRMVLNTEAFF. CDR3 in DNA: TGTGCCAGCAGAATGGTACTCAACACTGAAGCTTTCTTT.

In this sample, this clone turned up a few times. The chain uses TRBV9 and TRBJ2-1; 7 positions match TRBD1. The CDR3 has 15 amino acids. Germline V lookup: CDR1 SGDLS, CDR2 YYNGEE. Losses at the gene ends were 0 bases for V and 7 bases for J; bases not matched to a gene: 7. The CDR3: CASSVVGGSWNEQFF. The CDR3 region has the DNA TGTGCCAGCAGCGTAGTAGGGGGCAGTTGGAATGAGCAGTTCTTC. Combining the CDR3 with reference TRBV9 and TRBJ2-1 gives the whole variable domain DSGVTQTPKHLITATGQRVTLRCSPRSGDLSVYWYQQSLDQGLQFLIQYYNGEERAKGNILERFSAQQFPDLHSELNLSSLELGDSALYFCASSVVGGSWNEQFFGPGTRLTVL.

This clone was counted a few times. This chain uses TRBV6-6 with TRBJ1-1, with 12 bases that match TRBD1. Germline trimming cut 7 bases from V and 11 bases from J; bases unmatched to any gene: 8. Germline V lookup: CDR1 MNHNY, CDR2 SVGAGI (reference sequence). The CDR3 loop spans 13 amino acids. CDR3 bases: TGTGCCAGCAAATACCGGGACAGGGGGCATGCTTTCTTT. The encoded protein is CASKYRDRGHAFF.

Only a few counts were recorded for this clone. This chain connects TRBV7-9 to TRBJ2-7, with a weak D call TRBD1 (6 bases). CDR1 and CDR2 from the germline V gene are SEHNR and FQNEAQ (reference sequence). The CDR3 runs 14 residues. Deletions cut 3 bases from V and 2 bases from J, with 11 bases between. Written as DNA, the CDR3 is TGTGCCAGCAGCTTTCGGCAGGGGCCCTACGAGCAGTACTTC. As protein: CASSFRQGPYEQYF.

This clone was picked up a small number of times. J is TRBJ1-2 and V is TRBV28; possible D gene TRBD1, 5 bases. The V end lost 8 bases, the J end lost 5 bases, and 15 bases lay between the germline ends. Germline values: CDR1 MDHEN, CDR2 SYDVKM. CDR3 size: 13 residues. Here the CDR3 DNA reads TGTGCCAGCCTGGCAGCCTCAGGGTATGGCTACACCTTC. It yields the protein CASLAASGYGYTF.

This clone occurred a few times. This chain connects TRBV29-1 to TRBJ1-1; D is unclear. Trimming took off 7 bases at V and 1 base at J, with 4 bases between the two ends. In germline, CDR1 is SQVTM, CDR2 ANQGSEA. The CDR3 is 10 residues long. CDR3 coding DNA: TGCAGCGCACAGAACACTGAAGCTTTCTTT. Encoded protein: CSAQNTEAFF.

This clone was observed a few times. The sample has other DNA sequences that encode this CDR3 too. The rearrangement links TRBV5-1 to TRBJ2-2; 9 nucleotides align to TRBD2. V lost 2 bases to trimming and J lost 0 bases; unmatched junction nucleotides: 2. CDR1 SGHRS and CDR2 YFSETQ come from the germline V gene. There are 16 residues in the CDR3. For the CDR3, the DNA is TGCGCCAGCAGCTTATTAGCGGGAGCGAACACCGGGGAGCTGTTTTTT. It translates to CASSLLAGANTGELFF.

The rearrangement joins TRBV7-3 to TRBJ2-2, with unresolved D. V was shortened by 3 bases and J by 3 bases, with 8 bases between the two germline ends. CDR3 length equals 14 residues. The V gene's germline CDR1 is SGHTA and CDR2 FQGTGA. In nucleotides, the CDR3 is TGTGCCAGCAGCTTCCAGCTGGACACCGGGGAGCTGTTTTTT. Translated, it gives CASSFQLDTGELFF.

Here the CDR3 DNA reads TGTGCCAGTAGTGGTATAGTCTACACCGGGGAGCTGTTTTTT. Amino acid sequence: CASSGIVYTGELFF. This chain joins TRBV19 and TRBJ2-2; D remains unclear. This CDR3 is built from 14 residues. Germline CDR1 LNHDA, CDR2 SQIVND (reference sequence). Trimming shortened V by 5 bases and J by 3 bases, and 10 bases separated the two germline ends.

This clone has a handful of counts. This chain links TRBV7-9 with TRBJ1-3; D is perhaps TRBD1 (6 bases). There are 17 residues in the CDR3. V was trimmed by 1 base and J by 0 bases, leaving 13 bases between them. In germline, CDR1 is SEHNR, CDR2 FQNEAQ (reference sequence). CDR3 nucleotides: TGTGCCAGCAGCTTAGGAGCCGGACAGTTCTCTGGAAACACCATATATTTT. Encoded protein: CASSLGAGQFSGNTIYF.

This clone has a single count. The chain carries TRBV28 and TRBJ1-2; D not certain. Trimming left V 8 bases short and J 4 bases short, with 11 bases between. The CDR3 sequence is 12 residues long. Germline CDR1 is MDHEN and CDR2 is SYDVKM. The CDR3 DNA is TGTGCCAGCCGTATGGGGTTCTATGGCTACACCTTC. This codes for CASRMGFYGYTF.